These T cell receptor beta chains were read from a single sample in a study of shared clonotypes between healthy human individuals. The table came from immunoSEQ multiplex PCR; TCRdb's copy has only in-frame clones and leaves some out. The sample consists of under 2,000,000 clones, around 96% of them appearing once. Sequencing used naive CD8+ T cells sorted from blood. These receptors all come from a man aged 18 to 30 in good health. Each CDR3 is given with its conserved first and last residue. A D gene is named only where the DNA matches it firmly. Rows may omit the clone size; those that give it use once, few, many or a size class.

J gene	V gene	D gene	clone size	CDR3 protein	CDR3 DNA
TRBJ2-5	TRBV11-2	.	.	CASSFREETQYF	TGTGCCAGCAGCTTCCGAGAAGAGACCCAGTACTTC
TRBJ2-3	TRBV28	TRBD2	.	CASSLAGEADTQYF	TGTGCCAGCAGTCTAGCGGGGGAAGCAGATACGCAGTATTTT
TRBJ1-5	TRBV29-1	.	.	CSVVLGGDQPQHF	TGCAGCGTTGTTCTCGGAGGGGACCAGCCCCAGCATTTT
TRBJ1-4	TRBV15	.	.	CATSRGGWDEKLFF	TGTGCCACCAGCAGAGGGGGCTGGGATGAAAAACTGTTTTTT
TRBJ2-7	TRBV19	TRBD1	.	CASSFRTGGIDEQYF	TGTGCCAGTAGTTTCCGGACAGGGGGGATCGACGAGCAGTACTTC
TRBJ1-2	TRBV6-5	TRBD1	.	CASSGDRGLGYTF	TGTGCCAGCAGTGGGGACAGGGGTCTTGGCTACACCTTC
TRBJ2-5	TRBV7-3	.	.	CASSSPGRLFQETQYF	TGTGCCAGCAGTTCACCAGGGCGCCTTTTCCAAGAGACCCAGTACTTC
TRBJ2-3	TRBV6-6	.	.	CASMGDTQYF	TGTGCCAGCATGGGAGATACGCAGTATTTT
TRBJ2-7	TRBV7-6	.	.	CASSPGEGRSSYEQYF	TGTGCCAGCAGCCCGGGCGAGGGACGGAGCTCCTACGAGCAGTACTTC
TRBJ2-6	TRBV6-5	.	.	CASSSPPGANVLTF	TGTGCCAGCAGTTCCCCGCCTGGGGCCAACGTCCTGACTTTC
TRBJ1-1	TRBV2	TRBD1	.	CASRDKRQGTNTEAFF	TGTGCCAGCAGAGACAAAAGACAGGGGACGAACACTGAAGCTTTCTTT
TRBJ1-1	TRBV19	.	once	CASSIVQGAEAFF	TGTGCCAGTAGTATAGTACAGGGAGCTGAAGCTTTCTTT
TRBJ1-2	TRBV6-5	.	.	CASSPVTGGYGYTF	TGTGCCAGCAGTCCAGTGACAGGAGGGTATGGCTACACCTTC
TRBJ1-5	TRBV19	.	few	CASSSPGQLTSNQPQHF	TGTGCCAGTAGTTCACCAGGACAGCTCACTAGCAATCAGCCCCAGCATTTT
TRBJ2-3	TRBV29-1	.	.	CSVEQSTDTQYF	TGCAGCGTTGAGCAGAGCACAGATACGCAGTATTTT
TRBJ2-7	TRBV19	TRBD2	.	CASRLAGGIAAYEQYF	TGTGCCAGTAGGCTAGCGGGGGGGATCGCCGCCTACGAGCAGTACTTC
TRBJ1-6	TRBV5-6	.	.	CASSLQGSSYNSPLHF	TGTGCCAGCAGCTTACAGGGCAGCTCCTATAATTCACCCCTCCACTTT
TRBJ1-4	TRBV4-1	.	.	CASSQVGGAGQGEKLFF	TGCGCCAGCAGCCAAGTCGGGGGCGCGGGGCAGGGAGAAAAACTGTTTTTT
TRBJ2-7	TRBV6-1	TRBD1	once	CASRDTGTGSYEQYF	TGTGCCAGCAGAGACACCGGGACAGGGTCCTACGAGCAGTACTTC
TRBJ2-5	TRBV27	.	.	CASSPGYQETQYF	TGTGCCAGCAGTCCGGGGTACCAAGAGACCCAGTACTTC
TRBJ2-3	TRBV27	TRBD2	once	CASSPSSGELTDTQYF	TGTGCCAGCAGTCCGTCTAGCGGGGAGTTGACAGATACGCAGTATTTT
TRBJ2-3	TRBV30	.	.	CAWSPGDTQYF	TGTGCCTGGTCCCCGGGGGATACGCAGTATTTT
TRBJ2-3	TRBV27	.	.	CASSTWDRTDTQYF	TGTGCCAGCAGTACTTGGGACCGCACAGATACGCAGTATTTT
TRBJ1-1	TRBV7-9	.	.	CASSLEGQSNTEAFF	TGTGCCAGCAGCTTAGAAGGACAGTCTAACACTGAAGCTTTCTTT
TRBJ2-3	TRBV4-1	.	once	CASSQGDGTQYF	TGCGCCAGCAGCCAGGGGGACGGTACGCAGTATTTT
TRBJ1-2	TRBV27	TRBD1	many	CASSWGTGGFYGYTF	TGTGCCAGCAGCTGGGGGACAGGGGGATTCTATGGCTACACCTTC
TRBJ2-7	TRBV5-1	TRBD2	.	CASSETSGFSYEQYF	TGCGCCAGCAGCGAGACTAGCGGGTTCTCCTACGAGCAGTACTTC
TRBJ2-7	TRBV7-2	TRBD1	once	CASSLGTGRTYEQYF	TGTGCCAGCAGCTTAGGGACAGGGAGGACCTACGAGCAGTACTTC
TRBJ2-7	TRBV13	.	.	CASSPRDHTEQYF	TGTGCCAGCAGCCCACGGGACCACACCGAGCAGTACTTC
TRBJ2-7	TRBV5-6	.	.	CASSLESYEQYF	TGTGCCAGCAGCTTGGAATCGTACGAGCAGTACTTC
TRBJ1-2	TRBV19	.	.	CASSFTGQNPYGYTF	TGTGCCAGTAGCTTTACCGGACAGAACCCCTATGGCTACACCTTC
TRBJ2-4	TRBV5-4	TRBD1	.	CASSLDREDIQYF	TGTGCCAGCAGCTTAGACAGGGAAGACATTCAGTACTTC
TRBJ2-7	TRBV20-1	TRBD1	.	CSASTGDEQYF	TGCAGTGCCTCGACAGGGGACGAGCAGTACTTC
TRBJ2-1	TRBV11-1	.	.	CASSEDSDGEQFF	TGTGCCAGCAGCGAAGACTCGGACGGTGAGCAGTTCTTC
TRBJ2-3	TRBV4-1	TRBD2	.	CASLSNSGGPDTQYF	TGCGCCAGCCTCAGTAATAGCGGGGGCCCAGATACGCAGTATTTT
TRBJ2-2	TRBV27	.	.	CASSLLWGDVNTGELFF	TGTGCCAGCAGTTTATTGTGGGGAGATGTAAACACCGGGGAGCTGTTTTTT
TRBJ1-1	TRBV11-1	.	.	CASSLEWGDTEAFF	TGTGCCAGCAGCTTAGAGTGGGGTGACACTGAAGCTTTCTTT
TRBJ2-5	TRBV5-1	.	.	CASSLGFGETQYF	TGCGCCAGCAGCTTGGGGTTCGGGGAGACCCAGTACTTC
TRBJ1-1	TRBV7-3	.	.	CASSRGLGDHEAFF	TGTGCCAGCAGTCGGGGTTTGGGCGATCATGAAGCTTTCTTT
TRBJ2-3	TRBV5-4	.	.	CASSLYRTDTQYF	TGTGCCAGCAGCTTATACCGGACAGATACGCAGTATTTT
TRBJ1-2	TRBV27	.	.	CASSLNKGGQDGYTF	TGTGCCAGCAGTTTAAATAAGGGAGGGCAGGATGGCTACACCTTC
TRBJ2-1	TRBV9	.	.	CASSVGGGTNEQFF	TGTGCCAGCAGCGTAGGTGGAGGCACCAATGAGCAGTTCTTC
TRBJ2-1	TRBV6-5	.	once	CASSYSVSASDEQFF	TGTGCCAGCAGTTACTCTGTCTCGGCGTCCGATGAGCAGTTCTTC
TRBJ2-1	TRBV5-1	TRBD2	.	CASSLLAGEYNEQFF	TGCGCCAGCAGCTTACTAGCGGGGGAGTACAATGAGCAGTTCTTC
TRBJ2-3	TRBV4-1	.	.	CASSQDIHTDTQYF	TGCGCCAGCAGCCAAGATATCCACACAGATACGCAGTATTTT
TRBJ2-5	TRBV18	TRBD1	.	CASSPLTTGGETQYF	TGTGCCAGCTCACCACTCACGACAGGGGGAGAGACCCAGTACTTC
TRBJ1-4	TRBV4-1	.	once	CASSQDGGPMVEKLFF	TGCGCCAGCAGCCAAGATGGGGGACCGATGGTTGAAAAACTGTTTTTT
TRBJ2-1	TRBV11-2	.	.	CASSPPSASVYNEQFF	TGTGCCAGCAGCCCACCGTCCGCTAGCGTCTACAATGAGCAGTTCTTC
TRBJ2-1	TRBV2	TRBD2	once	CSLANNYNEQFF	TGTTCACTAGCGAACAACTACAATGAGCAGTTCTTC
TRBJ1-1	TRBV6-5	TRBD1	.	CASSMSGTAEAFF	TGTGCCAGCAGTATGAGCGGGACAGCTGAAGCTTTCTTT
TRBJ2-5	TRBV7-3	.	.	CASSLSFRRVQETQYF	TGTGCCAGCAGCTTAAGTTTCCGGCGGGTACAAGAGACCCAGTACTTC
TRBJ2-5	TRBV5-6	TRBD2	.	CASSLAGGKETQYF	TGTGCCAGCAGCTTGGCCGGGGGGAAAGAGACCCAGTACTTC
TRBJ2-5	TRBV5-4	.	.	CASAPRGEETQYF	TGTGCCAGCGCCCCTCGAGGGGAAGAGACCCAGTACTTC
TRBJ2-5	TRBV27	TRBD2	.	CASSSGTSGRETQYF	TGTGCCAGCAGTTCCGGGACTAGCGGGAGAGAGACCCAGTACTTC
TRBJ2-3	TRBV4-1	.	.	CASSHGSGDTQYF	TGCGCCAGCAGCCACGGAAGCGGAGATACGCAGTATTTT
TRBJ2-7	TRBV9	TRBD1	.	CASSPPDRDSYEQYF	TGTGCCAGCAGCCCTCCGGACAGGGACTCCTACGAGCAGTACTTC
TRBJ1-2	TRBV6-5	.	.	CASSYRGLGGYTF	TGTGCCAGCAGTTATAGGGGGTTAGGAGGCTACACCTTC